Described below is a single T cell receptor beta chain sequence and its context. The antigen is unknown. There are 13 residues in the CDR3. Trimming cost V 4 bases and J 4 bases, with 11 bases left between them. Germline values: CDR1 SGHRS, CDR2 YFSETQ. Naive CD45RA+ and memory CD45RO+ CD4+ or CD8+ T cells were FACS-sorted. The sample originates from a study of regulatory dendritic cells for organ transplantation. Clones were read by immunoSEQ multiplex PCR, and TCRdb kept only the in-frame ones, dropping some. Here the sample spans roughly 27,000 clones, around 79% being singletons. Overall study results and limits: Memory CD8+ clonal expansion seemed more limited with regulatory than mature dendritic cells. Naive T cells showed high diversity, memory cells less, memory CD8+ least. Among resting subsets, memory CD8+ cells contained the most alloreactive clonotypes.

The sequenced material came from memory CD4+ T cells from blood. Subset denoted: CD45RO+ memory T cells. The J gene is TRBJ1-2, the V gene TRBV5-1; D uncertain. The clonotype comes from a human donor in good health. The CDR3 sequence: CASSPDGIYGYTF. CDR3 in DNA: TGCGCCAGCAGCCCGGACGGCATCTATGGCTACACCTTC.